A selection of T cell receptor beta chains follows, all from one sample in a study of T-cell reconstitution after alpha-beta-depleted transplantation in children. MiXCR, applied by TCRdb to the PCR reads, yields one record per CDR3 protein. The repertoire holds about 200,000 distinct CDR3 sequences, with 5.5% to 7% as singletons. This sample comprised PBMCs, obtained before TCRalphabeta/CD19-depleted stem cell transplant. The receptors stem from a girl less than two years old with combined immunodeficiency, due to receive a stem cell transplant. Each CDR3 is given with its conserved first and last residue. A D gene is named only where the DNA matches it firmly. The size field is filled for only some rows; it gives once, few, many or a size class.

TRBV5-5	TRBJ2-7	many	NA	TGTGCCAGCAGCTACCCGGACAGAGCGAACTACGAGCAGTACTTC	CASSYPDRANYEQYF
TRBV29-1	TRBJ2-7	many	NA	TGCAGCGTAGGAAAGATACAGGGAAGCTCCTACGAGCAGTACTTC	CSVGKIQGSSYEQYF
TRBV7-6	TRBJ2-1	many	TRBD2	TGTGCCAGCAGCTTAGTCCCTAGCGGGAGCTCGATTGAGCAGTTCTTC	CASSLVPSGSSIEQFF
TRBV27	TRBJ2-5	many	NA	TGTGCCAGCAGCGGACTGGGGAGAGGGACCCAGTACTTC	CASSGLGRGTQYF
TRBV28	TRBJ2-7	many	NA	TGTGCCAGCACAAACAGATGGAACCCCACTAAGTTCTACGAGCAGTACTTC	CASTNRWNPTKFYEQYF
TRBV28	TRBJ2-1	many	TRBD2	TGTGCCAGCAGCCCGGGACTAGCGGGAGGGCCTATCTTTTGGGGAAAAGGGAATGAGCAGTTCTTC	CASSPGLAGGPIFWGKGNEQFF
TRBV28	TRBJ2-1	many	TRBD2	TGTGCCAGCAGTCCTCAGGAAGCGGGAGTTGGTAATGAGCAGTTCTTC	CASSPQEAGVGNEQFF
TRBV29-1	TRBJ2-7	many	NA	TGCAGCGTTGGGGATTACAGGTTGCAGTACTTC	CSVGDYRLQYF
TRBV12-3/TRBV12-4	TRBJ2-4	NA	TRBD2	TGTGCCAGCAGTAAAGGACTAGCCCAGGGCTTAGCCAAAAACATTCAGTACTTC	CASSKGLAQGLAKNIQYF
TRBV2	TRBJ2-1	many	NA	TGTGCCAGCAGTGAATTGTCACAGGGTTGGTACAATGAGCAGTTCTTC	CASSELSQGWYNEQFF
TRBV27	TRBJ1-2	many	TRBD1	TGTGCCAGCAGTTTATCGCGGGACAGTGCCTTTGTTGCCTATGGCTACACCTTC	CASSLSRDSAFVAYGYTF
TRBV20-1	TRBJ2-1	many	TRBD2	TGCAGTGCTAGAGTGGCTAGCGGGTTTTACAATGAGCAGTTCTTC	CSARVASGFYNEQFF
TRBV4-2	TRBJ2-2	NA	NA	TGTGCCAGCAGCCCGGGGCTGGCGAACACCGGGGAGCTGTTTTTT	CASSPGLANTGELFF
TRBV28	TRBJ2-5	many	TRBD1	TGTGCCAGCAGCCAAACAGGGGGTGAGACCCAGTACTTC	CASSQTGGETQYF